The 27 T cell receptor beta chains given below trace back to one sample, sequenced in a study of T cell responses to AZD1222 COVID-19 vaccine. Sequencing was performed with immunoSEQ multiplex PCR; in TCRdb, only in-frame clones are kept and a portion is missing. The table has about 72,000 clones, 86% seen once. Material: peripheral blood, obtained on day 0 of AZD1222 vaccination. Receptors were obtained from an adult in good health.

V usage is TRBV9 and J usage is TRBJ2-5; D possibly corresponds to TRBD1 (6 bases). From germline, CDR1 is SGDLS and CDR2 YYNGEE. This CDR3 region has 13 residues. V gave up 0 bases and J gave up 4 bases, with 7 bases separating them. The CDR3 loop is CASSVDRAETQYF. CDR3 in DNA: TGTGCCAGCAGCGTAGACAGGGCAGAGACCCAGTACTTC.

The J gene is TRBJ2-1, the V gene TRBV7-3; perhaps D is TRBD1 or TRBD2 (6 bases each). Germline V gene lookup returns CDR1 SGHTA and CDR2 FQGTGA. CDR3 length: 16 residues. V dropped 5 bases and J dropped 5 bases, with 19 bases sitting between them. The CDR3 bases are TGTGCCAGCAGCCGTTCCGGGGGCTACACACACAATGAGCAGTTCTTC. It yields the protein CASSRSGGYTHNEQFF. The full variable domain, completed using reference TRBV7-3 and TRBJ2-1, is GAGVSQTPSNKVTEKGKYVELRCDPISGHTALYWYRQSLGQGPEFLIYFQGTGAADDSGLPNDRFFAVRPEGSVSTLKIQRTERGDSAVYLCASSRSGGYTHNEQFFGPGTRLTVL.

The CDR3 bases are TGTGCCAGCAGCTTGTCGACAGGGGACGAAAAACTGTTTTTT. This gives the protein CASSLSTGDEKLFF. The chain combines TRBV5-5 with TRBJ1-4; 8 bases align to TRBD1. Germline V gives CDR1 SGHKS, CDR2 YYEKEE (reference sequence). The CDR3 covers 14 residues. The ends lost 1 base at V and 8 bases at J; junction bases unmatched: 4.

This clone came up once. The chain carries TRBV3-1 (or the pseudogene TRBV3-2) and TRBJ2-1, with 15 positions matching TRBD2. The CDR3 extends over 15 amino acids. After removal of 6 bases from V and 7 bases from J, the junction contained 4 bases not matched to a gene. Germline V gene sequence: CDR1 LGHDT, CDR2 YNNKEL (reference sequence). As DNA, the CDR3 is TGTGCCAGCAGTCTTGGACTAGCGGGGGGGAATGAGCAGTTCTTC. Translated, it gives CASSLGLAGGNEQFF.

The chain has TRBV3-1 (or the pseudogene TRBV3-2) and TRBJ2-4; 10 positions match TRBD1. The V gene's germline CDR1 is LGHDT and CDR2 YNNKEL (reference sequence). After removal of 0 bases from V and 3 bases from J, the junction contained 5 bases not matched to a gene. CDR3 length equals 17 residues. The CDR3 here is CASSQDRGTGVKNIQYF. The CDR3 DNA sequence: TGTGCCAGCAGCCAAGATCGGGGGACAGGGGTCAAAAACATTCAGTACTTC.

V and J are TRBV15 and TRBJ1-5; D may be TRBD1 (6 bases). Deletions cut 2 bases from V and 0 bases from J, with 11 bases between. CDR1 and CDR2 from the germline V gene are LNHNV and YYDKDF (reference sequence). The CDR3 runs to 16 residues. CDR3 in DNA: TGTGCCACCAGCAGACCAGGGGTTCATAGCAATCAGCCCCAGCATTTT. Translating gives CATSRPGVHSNQPQHF.

The rearrangement joins TRBV7-2 to TRBJ1-1; 7 nucleotides line up with TRBD1. The CDR3 loop spans 16 amino acids. Germline-derived CDR1 and CDR2 are SGHTA and FQGNSA. V dropped 2 bases and J dropped 3; count of bases not matched to a gene: 9. CDR3 loop: CASSLTGEVRDTEAFF. The CDR3, as DNA: TGTGCCAGCAGCTTAACAGGGGAGGTCAGGGACACTGAAGCTTTCTTT. The full variable domain, with the rest looked up from reference TRBV7-2 and TRBJ1-1, is GAGVSQSPSNKVTEKGKDVELRCDPISGHTALYWYRQSLGQGLEFLIYFQGNSAPDKSGLPSDRFSAERTGGSVSTLTIQRTQQEDSAVYLCASSLTGEVRDTEAFFGQGTRLTVV.

CDR3 amino acids: CASSPRGPGYNEQFF. The CDR3 DNA reads TGTGCCAGCAGCCCACGGGGGCCGGGTTACAATGAGCAGTTCTTC. This chain connects TRBV11-2 to TRBJ2-1, with D perhaps being TRBD1 or TRBD2 (6 bases each). This CDR3 is 15 amino acids long. The V gene lost 5 bases and the J gene lost 4 bases, with 15 bases spanning the gap. Germline-derived CDR1 and CDR2 are SGHAT and FQNNGV.

This clone was counted a few times. The chain carries TRBV6-5 and TRBJ1-2; D is possibly TRBD1 (6 bases). Germline-derived CDR1 and CDR2 are MNHEY and SVGAGI. The V and J ends lost 5 bases and 4 bases respectively, with 14 bases between them. There are 14 residues in the CDR3. CDR3 nucleotide sequence: TGTGCCAGCAGTCCAGGGGCGCGGAGCTATGGCTACACCTTC. Its translation is CASSPGARSYGYTF.

This clone was observed a few times. This rearrangement joins TRBV7-9 to TRBJ1-1; TRBD1 is a possible D gene (5 bases). The CDR3 runs to 14 residues. V was clipped by 6 bases and J by 0 bases, with 11 bases between them. Germline CDR1 is SEHNR and CDR2 is FQNEAQ (reference sequence). The CDR3 spells CASRGRRVNTEAFF. The CDR3 DNA reads TGTGCCAGCAGGGGACGAAGAGTGAACACTGAAGCTTTCTTT.

V gene TRBV28 combines with J gene TRBJ2-7; weak D call: TRBD1 (6 bases). Trimming took 6 bases from V and 4 from J, leaving 16 bases between them. The CDR3 has 14 residues. Per the germline V gene, CDR1 is MDHEN and CDR2 is SYDVKM. CDR3 region: CASRIKGQNYEQYF. The DNA for the CDR3 is TGTGCCAGCAGGATTAAGGGACAAAATTACGAGCAGTACTTC.

V and J are TRBV25-1 and TRBJ1-5; D gene ambiguous. The CDR3 length is 14 residues. The V gene's germline CDR1 is MGHDK and CDR2 SYGVNS. Trimming shortened V by 3 bases and J by 1 base, and 7 bases separated the two germline ends. This CDR3 is CASSDGLSNQPQHF. CDR3 in DNA: TGTGCCAGCAGTGATGGTCTGAGCAATCAGCCCCAGCATTTT.

This clone appeared a single time. The chain is built from TRBV7-3 and TRBJ2-7, with 8 bases matching TRBD1. CDR1 and CDR2 from the germline V gene are SGHTA and FQGTGA. V lost 5 bases to trimming and J lost 6 bases; unmatched junction nucleotides: 12. This CDR3 region has 15 residues. DNA of the CDR3: TGTGCCAGCAGCCAGACCCAGGGGGCTGGGGGCGAGCAGTACTTC. This codes for CASSQTQGAGGEQYF.

CDR3 amino acids: CAWSGDRDLYSNQPQHF. The CDR3 DNA is TGTGCCTGGAGTGGGGACAGGGATCTATATAGCAATCAGCCCCAGCATTTT. The J gene is TRBJ1-5, the V gene TRBV30, with TRBD1 identical over 9 bases. J was trimmed by 0 bases and V by 1 base; bases with no gene match: 7. The CDR3 covers 17 residues. Germline loops: CDR1 GTSNPN, CDR2 SVGIG (reference sequence).

The V call is TRBV5-1, the J call TRBJ2-1; 8 bases line up with TRBD2. V lost 9 bases and J lost 5; bases outside the gene matches: 13. This CDR3 has 15 residues. The germline gives CDR1 SGHRS, CDR2 YFSETQ. The DNA of the CDR3 is TGCGCCACTTCCGGGGGGGTAGCGGAGAACAATGAGCAGTTCTTC. Its translation is CATSGGVAENNEQFF. The entire variable domain, with the rest obtained from reference TRBV5-1 and TRBJ2-1, is as follows: KAGVTQTPRYLIKTRGQQVTLSCSPISGHRSVSWYQQTPGQGLQFLFEYFSETQRNKGNFPGRFSGRQFSNSRSEMNVSTLELGDSALYLCATSGGVAENNEQFFGPGTRLTVL.

The chain joins TRBV27 to TRBJ2-1; a possible D gene is TRBD2 (6 bases). With 7 bases removed from V and 9 bases from J, the gap between germline ends came to 22 bases. The CDR3 is 15 residues long. The germline gives CDR1 MNHEY, CDR2 SMNVEV (reference sequence). The CDR3 sequence is CASTRGGSTRGEQFF. Here the CDR3 DNA reads TGTGCCAGCACCCGCGGAGGGTCCACTCGGGGTGAGCAGTTCTTC.

This chain uses TRBV11-2 with TRBJ2-1, with no clear D. Germline V CDR1 and CDR2: SGHAT, FQNNGV. Trimming took 4 bases from V and 6 from J, leaving 16 bases between them. The CDR3 is 15 amino acids. In DNA form, the CDR3 reads TGTGCCAGCAGCTACAATATCAACCCTAGCAATGAGCAGTTCTTC. Amino acids: CASSYNINPSNEQFF.

The J gene is TRBJ2-1, the V gene TRBV11-2; weak D call: TRBD2 (6 bases). Germline CDR1 is SGHAT and CDR2 is FQNNGV. The CDR3 is 15 residues long. V was trimmed by 4 bases and J by 5 bases, leaving 15 bases between them. CDR3: CASSSGLGNNNEQFF. The CDR3 nucleotides are TGTGCCAGCAGCTCGGGACTGGGGAATAACAATGAGCAGTTCTTC.

The J gene is TRBJ1-2, the V gene TRBV6-5, with no clear D. V was clipped by 7 bases and J by 4 bases, with 16 bases between them. Germline V lookup: CDR1 MNHEY, CDR2 SVGAGI. The CDR3 runs 14 residues. CDR3 in amino acids: CASMSGDTSYGYTF. In DNA, the CDR3 is TGTGCCAGCATGTCAGGAGATACAAGCTATGGCTACACCTTC.

The chain combines TRBV3-1 (or the pseudogene TRBV3-2) with TRBJ1-2; D possibly corresponds to TRBD1 (5 bases). Trimming pared 4 bases from V and 3 bases from J, leaving 12 bases between. The germline V gene encodes CDR1 LGHDT and CDR2 YNNKEL (reference sequence). The CDR3 is 14 amino acids. CDR3 coding DNA: TGTGCCAGCAGCCCGGGGCAGGTTTACTATGGCTACACCTTC. Translated: CASSPGQVYYGYTF.

V is TRBV6-5 and J is TRBJ2-7; D may be TRBD1 (6 bases). Per germline, CDR1 MNHEY and CDR2 SVGAGI. This CDR3 is built from 12 residues. V lost 6 bases to trimming and J lost 3 bases, with 9 bases between them. CDR3 DNA sequence: TGTGCCAGCAGAGGACAGTACTACGAGCAGTACTTC. Translated, it gives CASRGQYYEQYF.

The chain combines TRBV10-3 with TRBJ1-1; 11 bases are a match to TRBD1. Germline values: CDR1 ENHRY, CDR2 SYGVKD. The CDR3 totals 13 residues. The V segment lost 9 bases and the J segment 3 bases; nucleotides outside the gene matches: 3. CDR3 in DNA: TGTGCCATACAGGGACAGGGGGACACTGAAGCTTTCTTT. Its protein product is CAIQGQGDTEAFF.

The chain carries TRBV10-3 and TRBJ2-2; D might be TRBD1 (5 bases). Germline loops: CDR1 ENHRY, CDR2 SYGVKD. The V gene lost 6 bases and the J gene lost 1 base, with 9 bases spanning the gap. CDR3 size: 14 residues. The CDR3 reads CAIRGAVNTGELFF. The CDR3 coding sequence is TGTGCCATCAGAGGGGCGGTGAACACCGGGGAGCTGTTTTTT.

The V and J genes are TRBV9 and TRBJ1-1; 7 bases agree with TRBD1. The CDR3 runs 15 residues. V lost 4 bases and J lost 5; bases outside the gene matches: 11. Germline lookup yields CDR1 SGDLS and CDR2 YYNGEE. In DNA, the CDR3 is TGTGCCAGCAGCCGAGCCGGGGCAGGGGGGACTGAAGCTTTCTTT. Its translation: CASSRAGAGGTEAFF.

The gene calls are TRBV3-1 (or the pseudogene TRBV3-2) and TRBJ1-2; 9 bases match TRBD1. CDR3 size: 12 residues. Germline V lookup: CDR1 LGHDT, CDR2 YNNKEL (reference sequence). V shed 5 bases, J shed 9 bases, and the junction held 4 bases outside the gene matches. In nucleotides, the CDR3 is TGTGCCAGCAGCGGGACAGGGAAGAGCTACACCTTC. It yields the protein CASSGTGKSYTF.

This chain connects TRBV28 to TRBJ1-2; D remains ambiguous. This CDR3 has 14 residues. The germline V gene encodes CDR1 MDHEN and CDR2 SYDVKM. V lost 1 base and J lost 2, with 8 bases in between. The CDR3: CASSLSQTNYGYTF. CDR3 bases: TGTGCCAGCAGTTTATCCCAGACCAACTATGGCTACACCTTC.

The chain recombines TRBV7-9 with TRBJ2-3, with TRBD2 matching over 14 bases. CDR3 length: 15 amino acids. CDR1 SEHNR and CDR2 FQNEAQ come from the germline V gene (reference sequence). The trim removed 5 bases at V and 9 bases at J, leaving 7 bases unmatched. CDR3 DNA: TGTGCCAGCAGCGCATCGGGACTAGCGGGAGAGACGCAGTATTTT. This sequence encodes CASSASGLAGETQYF.